This T cell receptor (beta chain) emerged from a study of metastatic and nonmetastatic thyroid tumors. J gave up 2 bases and V 6 bases, and 7 bases lay outside the gene matches. Germline V gives CDR1 LGHNA, CDR2 YSLEER. This CDR3 comprises 15 residues. MiXCR was used by TCRdb to re-call the PCR reads. Of some 35,000 clones in the sample, about 40% were seen once. Before thyroid surgery, none of the patients had received any treatment. The rearrangement joins TRBV4-3 to TRBJ2-5; 9 positions agree with TRBD2. The clonotype was recovered from a female donor with papillary thyroid cancer or a benign thyroid nodule (not recorded which). Some clones in this sample may be carry-over from other donors' samples. Input material: tumor tissue. In DNA form, the CDR3 reads TGCGCCAGCAGTCAGACCACTAGCGGGCAAGAGACCCAGTACTTC. Protein: CASSQTTSGQETQYF.